One and the same sample provided the 8 T cell receptor beta chains below, sequenced in a study of T-cell memory formation after mild COVID-19. TCRdb reprocessed the 5' RACE reads via MiXCR and lists one record per CDR3 protein. The data contain about 110,000 distinct CDR3 sequences, around 17% of them singletons. Sequencing was done on a sample of PBMCs or a T cell subset sorted from them (not recorded which). The receptors here all came from a man in his late teens or twenties who had mild COVID-19 (a few samples of this study predate the infection). Cell type and time point are not known.

The chain employs TRBV12-3 or TRBV12-4 and TRBJ1-5; 7 bases line up with TRBD1. V shed 2 bases and J 9 bases; nucleotides not matched to a gene: 4. The CDR3 runs 13 residues. CDR3: CASSLTGEGPQHF. Here the CDR3 DNA reads TGTGCCAGCAGTTTAACAGGGGAGGGGCCCCAGCATTTT.

This chain joins TRBV5-1 and TRBJ2-3; the D is unclear. V dropped 4 bases and J dropped 2 bases, with 14 bases sitting between them. The CDR3 totals 15 residues. The germline gives CDR1 SGHRS, CDR2 YFSETQ. CDR3 loop: CASSRTPPSTDTQYF. CDR3 in DNA: TGCGCCAGCAGCCGGACCCCTCCCTCCACAGATACGCAGTATTTT.

This clonotype was seen only a few times. The chain couples TRBV12-3 or TRBV12-4 to TRBJ2-3; the D gene is possibly TRBD1 (7 bases). This CDR3 has 16 residues. V gave up 3 bases and J gave up 2 bases, with 15 bases separating them. CDR3 sequence: CASSFRGTAPTDTQYF. CDR3 DNA sequence: TGTGCCAGCAGTTTTCGCGGGACAGCGCCCACAGATACGCAGTATTTT.

This clonotype showed up just a few times. In DNA, the CDR3 is TGTGCCAGCAGCCGTTCCCGGGACAGCACAGATACGCAGTATTTT. Translation gives CASSRSRDSTDTQYF. V gene TRBV7-2 combines with J gene TRBJ2-3; possibly TRBD1 or TRBD2 for D (5 bases each). This CDR3 has 15 residues. Germline assignment: CDR1 SGHTA and CDR2 FQGNSA. V shed 5 bases and J shed 0 bases, with 12 bases lying between them.

The chain joins TRBV10-3 to TRBJ1-5; D possibly corresponds to TRBD1 (6 bases). The CDR3 is 13 residues long. V was clipped by 10 bases and J by 5 bases, with 15 bases between them. Germline CDR1 and CDR2: ENHRY and SYGVKD. The CDR3 DNA reads TGTGCCACCCGGAACAGGGCTGATCAGCCCCAGCATTTT. Protein sequence: CATRNRADQPQHF.

The CDR3 reads CASSPVPLSGNTIYF. CDR3 nucleotide sequence: TGTGCCAGCTCACCCGTCCCACTATCTGGAAACACCATATATTTT. The chain employs TRBV18 and TRBJ1-3, with D hard to call. Between the trimmed V and J ends, which lost 3 bases and 1 base, there was a span of 10 bases. This CDR3 spans 15 amino acids. CDR1 KGHSH and CDR2 LQKENI come from the germline V gene.

The gene calls are TRBV12-3 or TRBV12-4 and TRBJ2-1; D is perhaps TRBD2 (7 bases). This CDR3 comprises 16 residues. The V end lost 4 bases, the J end lost 2 bases, and 15 bases lay between the germline ends. CDR3 residues: CASSSFGGQAYNEQFF. The CDR3, as DNA: TGTGCCAGCAGTTCCTTCGGGGGGCAGGCCTACAATGAGCAGTTCTTC.

This clonotype was picked up a small number of times. The rearrangement uses TRBV6-6 and TRBJ2-7; TRBD2 agrees at 9 bases. Germline CDR1 and CDR2: MNHNY and SVGAGI (reference sequence). V dropped 8 bases and J dropped 2; count of bases not matched to a gene: 7. The CDR3 loop spans 14 amino acids. The CDR3: CASGGTSHAYEQYV. CDR3 bases: TGTGCCAGCGGTGGGACTAGCCACGCCTACGAGCAGTACGTC.